The T cell receptor (beta chain) described here comes from a study of T cell responses to AZD1222 COVID-19 vaccine. Across the study: Some second doses came at about 4 weeks and others at about 12 weeks; these were pooled. Study results and limitations: Repertoire sampling happened only post peak T cell response. Once two AZD1222 doses were given, Spike-specific TCR breadth and depth went up.

With 1 base clipped from V and 8 bases from J, the junction kept 5 bases outside the gene matches. This CDR3 has 14 residues. CDR1 is SGHTA and CDR2 is FQGNSA in the germline V gene. This clone has more than one count but fewer than ten. Its matching antigen is unknown. The table came from immunoSEQ multiplex PCR; TCRdb's copy has only in-frame clones and leaves some out. Here the sample spans about 120,000 clones, about 91% being singletons. The clonotype was recovered from an adult in good health. V and J are TRBV7-2 and TRBJ1-2; TRBD1 aligns across 9 bases. The material sequenced was peripheral blood, taken on day 0 of AZD1222 vaccination. CDR3 amino acids: CASSLGRTGEGYTF. The DNA of the CDR3 is TGTGCCAGCAGCTTAGGGCGGACAGGGGAGGGCTACACCTTC.